The 4 T cell receptor beta chains below were found in one sample sequenced in a study of T-cell reconstitution after alpha-beta-depleted transplantation in children. Preparation of the TCRbeta library involved a method that used unique molecular identifiers. TCRdb redid the calling of the PCR reads with MiXCR, one entry per CDR3 protein. The repertoire holds fewer than 200,000 distinct CDR3 sequences, with approximately 6.6% as singletons. Sequenced material: PBMCs from the stem cell graft donor, taken from the stem cell graft. The receptors were sampled from a human donor who donated a stem cell graft to a child with Wiskott-Aldrich syndrome.

This clonotype was seen repeatedly, ten times or more. A junction end diverges from the germline sequence, so it may reflect a read error. The rearrangement joins TRBV29-1 to TRBJ2-2; the D gene is possibly TRBD1 (6 bases). Germline assignment: CDR1 SQVTM and CDR2 ANQGSEA. The CDR3 contains 12 residues. The DNA of the CDR3 is TGCAGCGTTTTTAGGGACACTGGGGAGCTGTTTTTT. Translation gives CSVFRDTGELFF.

The chain's CDR3 is CASSLGLAESTDTQYF. DNA of the CDR3: TGCGCCAGCAGCCTTGGACTAGCGGAAAGCACAGATACGCAGTATTTT. This chain uses TRBV5-1 with TRBJ2-3, with 10 bases that match TRBD2. V lost 4 bases and J lost 0; bases outside the gene matches: 5. Germline CDR1 SGHRS, CDR2 YFSETQ. This CDR3 is built from 16 residues. Together with reference TRBV5-1 and TRBJ2-3, the CDR3 gives the full variable domain: KAGVTQTPRYLIKTRGQQVTLSCSPISGHRSVSWYQQTPGQGLQFLFEYFSETQRNKGNFPGRFSGRQFSNSRSEMNVSTLELGDSALYLCASSLGLAESTDTQYFGPGTRLTVL.

V usage is TRBV30 and J usage is TRBJ2-3; a possible D gene is TRBD2 (7 bases). The CDR3 spans 14 residues. The germline V gene has CDR1 GTSNPN and CDR2 SVGIG (reference sequence). The V end lost 2 bases, the J end lost 7 bases, and 16 bases lay between the germline ends. DNA of the CDR3: TGTGCCTGGAGTAAAGGGGGAGGGCCGAATACGCAGTATTTT. It encodes CAWSKGGGPNTQYF. Full variable domain (rest looked up from reference TRBV30 and TRBJ2-3): SQTIHQWPATLVQPVGSPLSLECTVEGTSNPNLYWYRQAAGRGLQLLFYSVGIGQISSEVPQNLSASRPQDRQFILSSKKLLLSDSGFYLCAWSKGGGPNTQYFGPGTRLTVL.

Only a few counts were recorded for this clonotype. The chain combines TRBV2 with TRBJ1-5; 7 nucleotides line up with TRBD1. Germline trimming cut 3 bases from V and 2 bases from J; bases unmatched to any gene: 10. The CDR3 totals 17 residues. Germline CDR1 reads SNHLY; CDR2 reads FYNNEI. The CDR3: CASSEVGDSLGNQPQHF. The CDR3 coding sequence is TGTGCCAGCAGTGAGGTGGGGGACAGCTTAGGCAATCAGCCCCAGCATTTT.